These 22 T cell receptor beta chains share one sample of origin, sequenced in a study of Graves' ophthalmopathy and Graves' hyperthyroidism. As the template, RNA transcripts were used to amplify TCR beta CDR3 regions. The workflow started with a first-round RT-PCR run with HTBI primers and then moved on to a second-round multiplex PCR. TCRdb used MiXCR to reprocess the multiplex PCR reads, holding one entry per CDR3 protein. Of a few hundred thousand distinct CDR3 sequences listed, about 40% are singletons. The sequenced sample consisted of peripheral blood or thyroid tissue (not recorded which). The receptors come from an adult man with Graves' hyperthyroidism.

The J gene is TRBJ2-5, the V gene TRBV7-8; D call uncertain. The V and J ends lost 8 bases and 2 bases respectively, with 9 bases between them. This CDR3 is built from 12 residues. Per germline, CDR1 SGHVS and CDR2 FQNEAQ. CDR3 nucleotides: TGTGCCAGCTTTGGCAGACAAGAGACCCAGTACTTC. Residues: CASFGRQETQYF.

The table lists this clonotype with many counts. CDR3 nucleotide sequence: TGTGCCACCAGTGCGGATCTCGGCAGGGGAGGGACCGGGGAGCTGTTTTTT. It codes for CATSADLGRGGTGELFF. The chain couples TRBV24-1 to TRBJ2-2; maybe TRBD2 (7 bases). The V end lost 5 bases, the J end lost 5 bases, and 20 bases lay between the germline ends. From germline, CDR1 is KGHDR and CDR2 SFDVKD. The CDR3 loop spans 17 amino acids.

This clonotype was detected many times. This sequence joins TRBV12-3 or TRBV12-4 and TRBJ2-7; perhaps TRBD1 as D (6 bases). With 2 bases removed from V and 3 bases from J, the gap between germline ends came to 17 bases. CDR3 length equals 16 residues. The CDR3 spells CASSLTATGPFYEQYF. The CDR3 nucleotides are TGTGCCAGCAGTTTAACAGCCACAGGGCCATTCTACGAGCAGTACTTC.

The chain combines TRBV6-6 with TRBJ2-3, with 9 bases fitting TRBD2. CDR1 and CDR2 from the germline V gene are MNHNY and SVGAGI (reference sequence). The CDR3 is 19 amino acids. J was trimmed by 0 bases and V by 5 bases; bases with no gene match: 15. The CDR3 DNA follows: TGTGCCAGCAGTCCCCCGTTGGGGCTAGCGGGGCAGAGCACAGATACGCAGTATTTT. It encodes CASSPPLGLAGQSTDTQYF.

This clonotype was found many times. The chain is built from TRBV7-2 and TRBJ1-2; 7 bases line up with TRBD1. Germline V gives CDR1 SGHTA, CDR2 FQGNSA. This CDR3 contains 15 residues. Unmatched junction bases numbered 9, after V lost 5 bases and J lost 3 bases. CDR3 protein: CASSPKGTEYYGYTF. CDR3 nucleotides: TGTGCCAGCAGCCCCAAAGGGACAGAGTACTATGGCTACACCTTC.

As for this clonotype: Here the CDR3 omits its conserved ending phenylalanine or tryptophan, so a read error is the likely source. The CDR3 coding sequence is TGTGCCTGGAGCGTTTCTCGGACAGGGATGAACACTGAAGCTTTCCTT. It specifies CAWSVSRTGMNTEAFL. The chain uses TRBV30 and TRBJ1-1, with TRBD1 matching 8 bases. The CDR3 has 16 residues. After removal of 3 bases from V and 0 bases from J, the junction contained 9 bases not matched to a gene. CDR1 is GTSNPN, CDR2 SVGIG, per germline (reference sequence).

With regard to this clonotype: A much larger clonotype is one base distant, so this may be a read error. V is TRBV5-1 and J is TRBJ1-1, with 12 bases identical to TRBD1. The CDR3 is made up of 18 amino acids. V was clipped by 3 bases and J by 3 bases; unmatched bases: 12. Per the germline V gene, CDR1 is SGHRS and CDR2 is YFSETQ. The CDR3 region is CASSSKGTGGVLHTEAFF. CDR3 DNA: TGCGCCAGCAGCTCAAAAGGGACAGGGGGCGTATTGCACACTGAAGCTTTCTTT. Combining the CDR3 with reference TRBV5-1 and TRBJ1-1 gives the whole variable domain KAGVTQTPRYLIKTRGQQVTLSCSPISGHRSVSWYQQTPGQGLQFLFEYFSETQRNKGNFPGRFSGRQFSNSRSEMNVSTLELGDSALYLCASSSKGTGGVLHTEAFFGQGTRLTVV.

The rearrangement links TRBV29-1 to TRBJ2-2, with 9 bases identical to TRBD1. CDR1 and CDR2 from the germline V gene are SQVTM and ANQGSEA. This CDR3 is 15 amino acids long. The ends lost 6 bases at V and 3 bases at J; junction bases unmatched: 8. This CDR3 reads CSVQTGGAYTGELFF. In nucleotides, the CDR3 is TGCAGCGTGCAAACAGGGGGCGCCTACACCGGGGAGCTGTTTTTT.

CDR3 coding DNA: TGTGCCTGGACAGGGGGCCTCCTCTACGAGCAGTACTTC. It translates to CAWTGGLLYEQYF. The gene calls are TRBV30 and TRBJ2-7; TRBD1 aligns across 8 bases. The CDR3 covers 13 residues. Trimming at V came to 4 bases and at J to 3 bases, leaving 5 bases not matched to a gene. Germline V gene sequence: CDR1 GTSNPN, CDR2 SVGIG (reference sequence).

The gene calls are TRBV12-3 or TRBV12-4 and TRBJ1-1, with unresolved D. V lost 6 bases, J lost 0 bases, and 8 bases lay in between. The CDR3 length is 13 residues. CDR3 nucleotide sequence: TGTGCCAGCAGCCCACACTTGAACACTGAAGCTTTCTTT. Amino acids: CASSPHLNTEAFF.

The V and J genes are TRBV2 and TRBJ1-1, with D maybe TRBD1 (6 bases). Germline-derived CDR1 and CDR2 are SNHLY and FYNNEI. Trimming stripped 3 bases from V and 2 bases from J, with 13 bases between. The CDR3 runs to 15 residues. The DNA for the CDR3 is TGTGCCAGCAGTGATAATGACAGGTTTAACACTGAAGCTTTCTTT. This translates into CASSDNDRFNTEAFF.

This CDR3 is CASSGGPQETQYF. Written as DNA, the CDR3 is TGTGCCAGCTCCGGGGGACCCCAAGAGACCCAGTACTTC. V is TRBV2 and J is TRBJ2-5; possible D gene TRBD2, 6 bases. This CDR3 spans 13 amino acids. V lost 8 bases and J 1 base, leaving 11 bases between the germline ends. Germline V gene sequence: CDR1 SNHLY, CDR2 FYNNEI. The variable domain in full, completed from reference TRBV2 and TRBJ2-5, reads EPEVTQTPSHQVTQMGQEVILRCVPISNHLYFYWYRQILGQKVEFLVSFYNNEISEKSEIFDDQFSVERPDGSNFTLKIRSTKLEDSAMYFCASSGGPQETQYFGPGTRLLVL.

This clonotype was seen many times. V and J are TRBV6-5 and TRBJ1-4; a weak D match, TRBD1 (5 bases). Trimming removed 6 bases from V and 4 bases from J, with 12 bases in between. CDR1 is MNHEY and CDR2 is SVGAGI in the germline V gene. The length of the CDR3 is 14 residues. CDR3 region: CASRTAGRNEKLFF. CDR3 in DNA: TGTGCCAGCAGGACGGCAGGGCGTAATGAAAAACTGTTTTTT.

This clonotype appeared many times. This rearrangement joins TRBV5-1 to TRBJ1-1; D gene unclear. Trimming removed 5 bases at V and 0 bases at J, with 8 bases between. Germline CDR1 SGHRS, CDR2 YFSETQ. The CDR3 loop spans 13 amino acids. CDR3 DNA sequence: TGCGCCAGCAGAAGGGAGCTGAACACTGAAGCTTTCTTT. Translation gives CASRRELNTEAFF.

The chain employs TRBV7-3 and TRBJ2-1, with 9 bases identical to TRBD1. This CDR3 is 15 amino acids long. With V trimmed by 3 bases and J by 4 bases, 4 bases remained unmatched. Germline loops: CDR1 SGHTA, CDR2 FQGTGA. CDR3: CASSLEQGAYNEQFF. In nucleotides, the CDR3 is TGTGCCAGCAGCTTGGAACAGGGGGCTTACAATGAGCAGTTCTTC.

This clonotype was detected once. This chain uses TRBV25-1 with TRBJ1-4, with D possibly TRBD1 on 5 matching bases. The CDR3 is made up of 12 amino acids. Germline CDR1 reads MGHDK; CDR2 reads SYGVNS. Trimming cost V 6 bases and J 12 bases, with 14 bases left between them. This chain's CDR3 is CASSVRVGELFF. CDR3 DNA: TGTGCCAGCAGCGTACGAGTAGGGGAACTGTTTTTT.

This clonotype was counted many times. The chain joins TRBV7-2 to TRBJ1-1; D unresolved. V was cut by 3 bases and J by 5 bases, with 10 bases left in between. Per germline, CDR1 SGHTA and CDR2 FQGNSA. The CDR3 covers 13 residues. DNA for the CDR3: TGTGCCAGCAGCTTCGGATTTGAGACTGAAGCTTTCTTT. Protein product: CASSFGFETEAFF. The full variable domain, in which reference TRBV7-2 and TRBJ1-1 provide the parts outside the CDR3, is GAGVSQSPSNKVTEKGKDVELRCDPISGHTALYWYRQSLGQGLEFLIYFQGNSAPDKSGLPSDRFSAERTGGSVSTLTIQRTQQEDSAVYLCASSFGFETEAFFGQGTRLTVV.

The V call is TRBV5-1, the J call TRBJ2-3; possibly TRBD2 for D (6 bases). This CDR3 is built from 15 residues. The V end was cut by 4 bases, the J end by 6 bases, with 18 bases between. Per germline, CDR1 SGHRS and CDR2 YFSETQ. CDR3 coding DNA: TGCGCCAGCAGCCTACCGGGAGTCCCACCCGATACGCAGTATTTT. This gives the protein CASSLPGVPPDTQYF.

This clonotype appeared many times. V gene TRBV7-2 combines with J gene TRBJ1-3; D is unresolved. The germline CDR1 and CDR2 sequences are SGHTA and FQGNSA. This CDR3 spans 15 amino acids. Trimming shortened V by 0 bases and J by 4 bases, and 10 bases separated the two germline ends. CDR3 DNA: TGTGCCAGCAGCTTAGCGGTGTTAGGAGGAAACACCATATATTTT. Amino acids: CASSLAVLGGNTIYF.

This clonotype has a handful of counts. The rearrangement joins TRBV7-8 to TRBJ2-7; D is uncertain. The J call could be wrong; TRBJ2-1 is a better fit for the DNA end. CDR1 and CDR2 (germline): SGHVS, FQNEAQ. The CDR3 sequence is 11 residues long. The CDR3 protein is CASSFQNEQFF. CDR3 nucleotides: TGTGCCAGCAGCTTTCAGAATGAGCAGTTCTTC.

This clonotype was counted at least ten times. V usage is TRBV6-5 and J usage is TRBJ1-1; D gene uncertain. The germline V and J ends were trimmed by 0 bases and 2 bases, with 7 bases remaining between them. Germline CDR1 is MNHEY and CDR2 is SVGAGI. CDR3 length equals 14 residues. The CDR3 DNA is TGTGCCAGCAGTTACTCAGTCCCCAACACTGAAGCTTTCTTT. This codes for CASSYSVPNTEAFF.

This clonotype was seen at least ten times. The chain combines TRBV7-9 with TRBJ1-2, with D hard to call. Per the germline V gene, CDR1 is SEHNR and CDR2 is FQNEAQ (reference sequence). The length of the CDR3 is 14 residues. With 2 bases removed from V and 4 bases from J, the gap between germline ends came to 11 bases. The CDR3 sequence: CASSLSFGIYGYTF. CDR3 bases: TGTGCCAGCAGCTTAAGTTTTGGGATCTATGGCTACACCTTC.